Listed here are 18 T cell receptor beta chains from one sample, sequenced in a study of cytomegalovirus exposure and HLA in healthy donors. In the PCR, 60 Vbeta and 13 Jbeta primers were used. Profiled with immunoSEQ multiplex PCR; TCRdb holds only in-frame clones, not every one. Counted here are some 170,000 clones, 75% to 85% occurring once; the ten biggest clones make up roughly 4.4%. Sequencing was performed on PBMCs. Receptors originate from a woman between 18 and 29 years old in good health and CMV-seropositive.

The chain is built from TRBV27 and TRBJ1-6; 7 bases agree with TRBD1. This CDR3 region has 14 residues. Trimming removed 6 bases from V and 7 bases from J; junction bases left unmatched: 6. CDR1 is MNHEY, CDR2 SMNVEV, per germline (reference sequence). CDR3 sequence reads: CASSEGAQNSPLHF. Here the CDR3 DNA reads TGTGCCAGCAGCGAGGGGGCTCAGAATTCACCCCTCCACTTT.

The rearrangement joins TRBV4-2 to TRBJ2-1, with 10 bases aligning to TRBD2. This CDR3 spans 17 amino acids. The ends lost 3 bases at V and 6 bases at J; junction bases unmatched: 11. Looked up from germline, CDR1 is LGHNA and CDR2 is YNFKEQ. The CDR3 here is CASSQDKLAGTLNEQFF. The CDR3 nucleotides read TGTGCCAGCAGCCAGGATAAACTAGCGGGGACCCTCAATGAGCAGTTCTTC.

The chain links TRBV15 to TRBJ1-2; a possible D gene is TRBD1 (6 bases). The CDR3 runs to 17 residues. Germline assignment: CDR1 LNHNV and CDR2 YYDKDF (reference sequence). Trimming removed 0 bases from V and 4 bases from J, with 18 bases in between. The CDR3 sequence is CATSRDRGRGVIYGYTF. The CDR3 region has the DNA TGTGCCACCAGCAGAGATCGGGGCAGGGGAGTTATCTATGGCTACACCTTC.

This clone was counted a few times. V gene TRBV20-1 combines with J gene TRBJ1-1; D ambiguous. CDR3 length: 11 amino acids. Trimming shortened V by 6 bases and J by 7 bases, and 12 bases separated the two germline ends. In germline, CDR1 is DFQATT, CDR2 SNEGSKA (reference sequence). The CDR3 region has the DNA TGCAGTGCACGGGAGGCGGTTGAAGCTTTCTTT. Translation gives CSAREAVEAFF.

DNA of the CDR3: TGTGCCAGCACCCTAGTCGACTGGGCGGGTGAGCAGTTCTTC. It encodes CASTLVDWAGEQFF. The genes are TRBV28 and TRBJ2-1; weak D call: TRBD2 (5 bases). Germline-derived CDR1 and CDR2 are MDHEN and SYDVKM. The CDR3 extends over 14 amino acids. Trimming removed 7 bases from V and 9 bases from J, with 19 bases in between.

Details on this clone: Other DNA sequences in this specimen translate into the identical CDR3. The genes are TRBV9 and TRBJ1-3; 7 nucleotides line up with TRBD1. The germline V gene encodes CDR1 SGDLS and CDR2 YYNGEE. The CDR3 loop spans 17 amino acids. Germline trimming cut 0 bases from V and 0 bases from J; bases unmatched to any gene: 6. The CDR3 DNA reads TGTGCCAGCAGCGTAGGGACAGGTGGCAACTCTGGAAACACCATATATTTT. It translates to CASSVGTGGNSGNTIYF. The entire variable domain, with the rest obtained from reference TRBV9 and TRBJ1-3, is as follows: DSGVTQTPKHLITATGQRVTLRCSPRSGDLSVYWYQQSLDQGLQFLIQYYNGEERAKGNILERFSAQQFPDLHSELNLSSLELGDSALYFCASSVGTGGNSGNTIYFGEGSWLTVV.

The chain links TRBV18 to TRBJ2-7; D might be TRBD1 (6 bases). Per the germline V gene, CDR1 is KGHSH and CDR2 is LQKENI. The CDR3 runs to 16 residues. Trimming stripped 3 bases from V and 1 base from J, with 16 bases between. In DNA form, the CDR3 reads TGTGCCAGCTCACCGCTTCCGGGACAAACTTCCTACGAGCAGTACTTC. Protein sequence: CASSPLPGQTSYEQYF.

The CDR3 reads CASSPGQGEASGNTIYF. For the CDR3, the DNA is TGTGCCAGCAGCCCAGGACAGGGAGAGGCCTCTGGAAACACCATATATTTT. The V and J genes are TRBV7-8 and TRBJ1-3; the match to TRBD1 covers 8 bases. The length of the CDR3 is 17 residues. Germline-derived CDR1 and CDR2 are SGHVS and FQNEAQ. V lost 5 bases and J lost 0; bases outside the gene matches: 9.

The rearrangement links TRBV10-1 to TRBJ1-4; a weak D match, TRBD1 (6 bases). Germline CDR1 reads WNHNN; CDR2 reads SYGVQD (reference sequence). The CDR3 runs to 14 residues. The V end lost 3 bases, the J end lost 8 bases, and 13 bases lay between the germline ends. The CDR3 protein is CASSEAQGGEKLFF. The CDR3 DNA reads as TGCGCCAGCAGTGAAGCACAGGGCGGCGAAAAACTGTTTTTT.

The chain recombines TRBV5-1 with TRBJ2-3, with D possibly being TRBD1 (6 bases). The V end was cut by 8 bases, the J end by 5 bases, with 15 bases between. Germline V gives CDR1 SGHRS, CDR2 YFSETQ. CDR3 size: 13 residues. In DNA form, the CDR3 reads TGCGCCAGTGGGCAGGGGTATGGAGATACGCAGTATTTT. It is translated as CASGQGYGDTQYF.

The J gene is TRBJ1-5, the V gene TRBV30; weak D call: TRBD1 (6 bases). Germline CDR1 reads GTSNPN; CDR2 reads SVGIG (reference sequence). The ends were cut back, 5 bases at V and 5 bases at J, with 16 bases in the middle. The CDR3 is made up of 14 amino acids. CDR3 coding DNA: TGTGCCTGGTGGCTACAGGGTTCGGATCAGCCCCAGCATTTT. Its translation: CAWWLQGSDQPQHF.

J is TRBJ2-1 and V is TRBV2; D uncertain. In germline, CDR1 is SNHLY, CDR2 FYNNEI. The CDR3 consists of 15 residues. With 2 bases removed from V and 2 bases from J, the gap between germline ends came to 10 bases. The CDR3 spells CASSEYLGTYNEQFF. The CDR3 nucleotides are TGTGCCAGCAGTGAATATCTAGGTACCTACAATGAGCAGTTCTTC.

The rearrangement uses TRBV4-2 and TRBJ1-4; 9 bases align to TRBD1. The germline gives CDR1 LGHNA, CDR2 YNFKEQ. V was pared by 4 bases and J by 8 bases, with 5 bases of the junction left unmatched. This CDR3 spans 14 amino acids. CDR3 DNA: TGTGCCAGCAGCCCGGACAGGGGTGGAGAAAAACTGTTTTTT. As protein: CASSPDRGGEKLFF.

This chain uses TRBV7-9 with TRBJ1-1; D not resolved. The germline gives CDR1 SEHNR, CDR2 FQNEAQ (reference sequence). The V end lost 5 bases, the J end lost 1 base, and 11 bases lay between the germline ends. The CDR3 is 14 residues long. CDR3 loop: CASSPHAANTEAFF. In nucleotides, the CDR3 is TGTGCCAGCAGCCCGCACGCGGCGAACACTGAAGCTTTCTTT.

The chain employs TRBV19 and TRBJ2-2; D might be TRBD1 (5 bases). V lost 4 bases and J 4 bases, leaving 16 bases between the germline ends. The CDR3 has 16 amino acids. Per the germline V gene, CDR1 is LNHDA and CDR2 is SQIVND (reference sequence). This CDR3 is CASSNVRKRGTGELFF. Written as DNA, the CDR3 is TGTGCCAGTAGTAATGTAAGGAAAAGGGGCACCGGGGAGCTGTTTTTT.

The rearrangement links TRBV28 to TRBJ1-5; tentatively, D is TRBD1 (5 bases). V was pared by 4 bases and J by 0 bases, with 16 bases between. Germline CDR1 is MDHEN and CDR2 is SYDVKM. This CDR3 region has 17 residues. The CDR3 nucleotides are TGTGCCAGCAGTTCAGGGCAGATTCCATATAGCAATCAGCCCCAGCATTTT. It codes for CASSSGQIPYSNQPQHF. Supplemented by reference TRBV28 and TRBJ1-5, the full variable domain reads DVKVTQSSRYLVKRTGEKVFLECVQDMDHENMFWYRQDPGLGLRLIYFSYDVKMKEKGDIPEGYSVSREKKERFSLILESASTNQTSMYLCASSSGQIPYSNQPQHFGDGTRLSIL.

The CDR3, as DNA: TGCAGCGTTACGACTACGGGCACAGATACGCAGTATTTT. Amino acid sequence: CSVTTTGTDTQYF. This chain joins TRBV29-1 and TRBJ2-3, with D possibly being TRBD2 (5 bases). The CDR3 extends over 13 amino acids. The V gene lost 5 bases and the J gene lost 1 base, with 10 bases spanning the gap. CDR1 SQVTM and CDR2 ANQGSEA come from the germline V gene.

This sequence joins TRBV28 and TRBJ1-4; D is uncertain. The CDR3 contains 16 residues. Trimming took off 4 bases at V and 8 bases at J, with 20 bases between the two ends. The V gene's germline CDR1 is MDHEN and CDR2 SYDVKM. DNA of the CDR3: TGTGCCAGCAGTTCCCAGAAGCGAGGGTTTGGCGAAAAACTGTTTTTT. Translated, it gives CASSSQKRGFGEKLFF.